Presented here are 15 T cell receptor beta chains from one specimen sequenced in a study of blood T cell repertoires in COVID-19. Method: immunoSEQ multiplex PCR; TCRdb's copy keeps in-frame clones and lacks some. The profile shows under 250,000 clones, about 86% of them singletons. Sequenced: peripheral blood. All receptors come from a man at least 80 years old with acute or convalescent COVID-19.

This chain links TRBV24-1 with TRBJ2-3; 12 bases fit TRBD2. Germline V gives CDR1 KGHDR, CDR2 SFDVKD. The ends lost 5 bases at V and 5 bases at J; junction bases unmatched: 7. The CDR3 contains 16 residues. The CDR3 coding sequence is TGTGCCACCAGTGGAAGGACTAGCGGGATCGGAGATACGCAGTATTTT. Encoded protein: CATSGRTSGIGDTQYF.

The chain links TRBV7-9 to TRBJ1-3; D not certain. With 5 bases removed from V and 4 bases from J, the gap between germline ends came to 18 bases. There are 16 residues in the CDR3. Germline V gene lookup returns CDR1 SEHNR and CDR2 FQNEAQ (reference sequence). Here the CDR3 reads CASSRSYREIGNTIYF. The CDR3 DNA reads as TGTGCCAGCAGCCGGTCATACAGAGAAATCGGAAACACCATATATTTT.

The V call is TRBV7-2, the J call TRBJ2-3, with 8 bases that match TRBD2. Trimming cost V 6 bases and J 1 base; bases outside gene matches: 9. The CDR3 extends over 16 amino acids. The germline CDR1 and CDR2 sequences are SGHTA and FQGNSA. The CDR3 nucleotides are TGTGCCAGCAGATTCTCCGGGACTAGAGGCACAGATACGCAGTATTTT. It translates to CASRFSGTRGTDTQYF.

The CDR3 loop is CASSLGLAVETQYF. The CDR3, as DNA: TGTGCCAGCAGCCTGGGACTAGCAGTAGAGACCCAGTACTTC. The gene calls are TRBV21-1 and TRBJ2-5; TRBD2, the table's D call, was not compared with the DNA. TRBV21-1 is a documented pseudogene. The CDR3 sequence is 14 residues long.

The chain uses TRBV5-4 and TRBJ1-6, with 9 bases that match TRBD1. Looked up from germline, CDR1 is SGHNT and CDR2 is YYREEE (reference sequence). V lost 4 bases and J lost 7; bases outside the gene matches: 3. There are 14 residues in the CDR3. The CDR3 nucleotides are TGTGCCAGCAGCCCTGGACAGGGGAATTCACCCCTCCACTTT. Its protein product is CASSPGQGNSPLHF.

V is TRBV6-5 and J is TRBJ2-3; 9 bases match TRBD1. Unmatched junction bases numbered 6, after V lost 5 bases and J lost 3 bases. The CDR3 runs to 15 residues. Germline V gene data show CDR1 as MNHEY and CDR2 as SVGAGI. The CDR3 sequence: CASSTSGTGTDTQYF. CDR3 nucleotides: TGTGCCAGCAGTACTTCCGGGACAGGGACAGATACGCAGTATTTT.

The gene calls are TRBV12-3 or TRBV12-4 and TRBJ1-1, with D perhaps matching TRBD1 (5 bases). Trimming shortened V by 6 bases and J by 1 base, and 9 bases separated the two germline ends. The CDR3 length is 13 residues. The CDR3 DNA reads as TGTGCCAGCAGCTCGACAGCGAACACTGAAGCTTTCTTT. Translation gives CASSSTANTEAFF.

This chain links TRBV6-5 with TRBJ2-2; 8 bases fit TRBD2. This CDR3 contains 16 residues. Germline CDR1 is MNHEY and CDR2 is SVGAGI. Unmatched junction bases numbered 5, after V lost 0 bases and J lost 5 bases. In DNA form, the CDR3 reads TGTGCCAGCAGTTACTCGCGACTAGCGAGGACCGGGGAGCTGTTTTTT. Translation gives CASSYSRLARTGELFF.

The rearrangement uses TRBV18 and TRBJ2-7, with 11 bases aligning to TRBD2. The CDR3 consists of 18 residues. Germline V gene sequence: CDR1 KGHSH, CDR2 LQKENI. The V segment lost 1 base and the J segment 0 bases; nucleotides outside the gene matches: 8. The CDR3 region is CASSPLSLAGGSSYEQYF. CDR3 sequence (DNA): TGTGCCAGCTCACCACTCTCCTTAGCGGGAGGGAGCTCCTACGAGCAGTACTTC. Using reference TRBV18 and TRBJ2-7 for the parts outside the CDR3, the full variable domain is NAGVMQNPRHLVRRRGQEARLRCSPMKGHSHVYWYRQLPEEGLKFMVYLQKENIIDESGMPKERFSAEFPKEGPSILRIQQVVRGDSAAYFCASSPLSLAGGSSYEQYFGPGTRLTVT.

A remark on this clone: This same CDR3 is encoded by further DNA sequences in the sample. The rearrangement links TRBV5-1 to TRBJ2-3; no clear D gene. The V gene lost 0 bases and the J gene lost 0 bases, with 5 bases spanning the gap. This CDR3 spans 14 amino acids. Germline assignment: CDR1 SGHRS and CDR2 YFSETQ. The chain's CDR3 is CASSLGPSTDTQYF. The CDR3, as DNA: TGCGCCAGCAGCTTGGGTCCTAGCACAGATACGCAGTATTTT.

This clone appeared once. This sequence joins TRBV7-3 and TRBJ2-1, with a weak D call TRBD2 (6 bases). With 2 bases removed from V and 4 bases from J, the gap between germline ends came to 15 bases. Germline lookup yields CDR1 SGHTA and CDR2 FQGTGA. This CDR3 region has 16 residues. CDR3 sequence reads: CASSLRLGEGYNEQFF. The CDR3 nucleotides are TGTGCCAGCAGCTTACGACTAGGGGAAGGGTACAATGAGCAGTTCTTC.

The V call is TRBV5-1, the J call TRBJ1-4; D is perhaps TRBD1 (5 bases). The CDR3 is 15 residues long. Germline values: CDR1 SGHRS, CDR2 YFSETQ. Trimming stripped 0 bases from V and 4 bases from J, with 10 bases between. The CDR3: CASSLGTQSNEKLFF. The CDR3 coding sequence is TGCGCCAGCAGCTTGGGGACACAAAGTAATGAAAAACTGTTTTTT.

Comments on this clone: A read error may produce the germline difference seen at one junction end. V usage is TRBV4-3 and J usage is TRBJ1-6, with 7 nucleotides matching TRBD1. CDR1 and CDR2 (germline): LGHNA, YSLEER. The CDR3 runs to 14 residues. The CDR3 region has the DNA TGCGCCAGCAGTCAAGACAGGGCTAATTCACCCCTCCACTTT. It translates to CASSQDRANSPLHF.

The V call is TRBV28, the J call TRBJ2-5; 14 bases agree with TRBD2. V lost 4 bases and J lost 6; bases outside the gene matches: 13. The CDR3 runs to 18 residues. Germline CDR1 reads MDHEN; CDR2 reads SYDVKM. In DNA form, the CDR3 reads TGTGCCAGCAGTTCAACAACCCGGACTAGCGGGGGGTTGAAGACCCAGTACTTC. As protein: CASSSTTRTSGGLKTQYF.

This clone was counted only a few times. V is TRBV28 and J is TRBJ1-6, with a weak D call TRBD1 (5 bases). Germline V gene lookup returns CDR1 MDHEN and CDR2 SYDVKM. The ends were cut back, 3 bases at V and 8 bases at J, with 14 bases in the middle. The CDR3 covers 15 residues. The CDR3 loop reads CASSLGGTDDSPLHF. DNA of the CDR3: TGTGCCAGCAGTTTGGGGGGTACAGACGATTCACCCCTCCACTTT.